The clone carrying this T cell receptor (beta chain) was picked up many times. Its matching antigen is unknown. This sample stems from a study of T cell repertoires in cytomegalovirus infection. Study details: Indications came from public TCR beta signatures; they pointed to CMV infection and to a matching HLA type.

Trimming cost V 4 bases and J 4 bases; bases outside gene matches: 4. CDR1 and CDR2 from the germline V gene are LGHDT and YNNKEL (reference sequence). The CDR3 is 14 residues long. Via MiXCR, TCRdb re-called the reads, giving one row per CDR3 protein. The sample shows 75,000 to 100,000 distinct CDR3 sequences, 29% of them seen only once. This specimen was CD8+ T cells from cultured PBMCs, taken from culture after CMV antigen stimulation. The rearrangement links TRBV3-1 to TRBJ1-5; TRBD1 matches at 7 bases. This receptor was obtained from a human donor in good health (CMV status not recorded). Some clones in this sample may be carry-over from other donors' samples. CDR3 DNA sequence: TGTGCCAGCAGCCCCACAGGGGCAAATCAGCCCCAGCATTTT. Translating gives CASSPTGANQPQHF. Together with reference TRBV3-1 and TRBJ1-5, the CDR3 gives the full variable domain: DTAVSQTPKYLVTQMGNDKSIKCEQNLGHDTMYWYKQDSKKFLKIMFSYNNKELIINETVPNRFSPKSPDKAHLNLHINSLELGDSAVYFCASSPTGANQPQHFGDGTRLSIL.